This T cell receptor beta chain is drawn from a study of T cells in Graves' hyperthyroidism and ophthalmopathy. General study results and limits: The model predicted ophthalmopathy a median around 6.5 months before onset. Most thyroid clonotypes with frequency above 0.001 were detected in blood.

Germline V gives CDR1 MDHEN, CDR2 SYDVKM. J was trimmed by 2 bases and V by 2 bases; bases with no gene match: 5. This CDR3 region has 15 residues. This clonotype has a count of ten or more. Its antigen is unidentified. The CDR3 regions of TCR beta were amplified from RNA transcripts. A set of HTBI primers served as the primers for a first-round RT-PCR of the TCR CDR3. TCRdb re-derived calls from the multiplex PCR reads in MiXCR, one entry per CDR3 protein. This sample carries approximately 740,000 distinct CDR3 sequences, 14% of them seen once, and the ten largest clones take roughly a tenth. This chain links TRBV28 with TRBJ2-5; 7 bases fit TRBD2. The receptor was isolated from a young woman with Graves' hyperthyroidism. The sequenced material came from blood. The CDR3 loop reads CASSLRLAAQETQYF. DNA of the CDR3: TGTGCCAGCAGTTTAAGGCTAGCGGCACAAGAGACCCAGTACTTC.